This T cell receptor beta chain derives from a study of human T cells and chemical hapten exposure. Findings of the study overall: The formation of large CDR3 similarity clusters by expanded TCRs significantly exceeded that of controls.

In the case of this clonotype: The antigen remains undetermined.

Single cDNA molecules in the library carried unique molecular identifiers attached during preparation. In TCRdb, the RACE reads were re-called with MiXCR into one record per CDR3 protein. The sample shows 180,000 or so distinct CDR3 sequences, more than 14% of them seen only once. CDR3 length: 14 amino acids. V dropped 6 bases and J dropped 2 bases, with 14 bases sitting between them. Looked up from germline, CDR1 is SQVTM and CDR2 is ANQGSEA. Time point indicated: patch test 1, 2 weeks after DPC sensitization. Treatment: therapeutic diphenylcyclopropenone sensitization with weekly scalp DPC. The total RNA was obtained from whole blood that was not fractionated.

This material consisted of whole blood, taken in connection with sensitization to the hapten diphenylcyclopropenone (DPC). The sequence was obtained from a woman aged 25-40 years with alopecia areata. Some clones in this sample may be carry-over from other donors' samples. The V gene is TRBV29-1, the J gene TRBJ2-1; either TRBD1 or TRBD2 may fit D (5 bases each). CDR3 protein: CSVQGTAPYNEQFF. The CDR3, as DNA: TGCAGCGTCCAAGGGACCGCTCCCTACAATGAGCAGTTCTTC.